The table lists the clone carrying this T cell receptor beta chain with a count of one. This specimen comes from a study of blood T cell repertoires in COVID-19. Under the authors' procedure: Scientists estimated how many nucleated cells there were by amplifying reference gene primers. The assay was immunoSEQ multiplex PCR, and TCRdb's table has in-frame clones only and misses some. That table supplies the V and J calls and clone size; D and trimming were determined from the DNA. The table shows roughly 160,000 clones, with about four fifths occurring only once. J was trimmed by 9 bases and V by 2 bases; bases with no gene match: 10. Germline V lookup: CDR1 SEHNR, CDR2 FQNEAQ (reference sequence). The CDR3 spans 15 residues.

The chain employs TRBV7-9 and TRBJ2-1; 7 bases fit TRBD2. This TCR was recovered from a woman older than 75 with active or convalescent COVID-19. Material for sequencing was peripheral blood. CDR3 in DNA: TGTGCCAGCAGCTTAACGGGCGGGAGTGGTGGTGAGCAGTTCTTC. The encoded protein is CASSLTGGSGGEQFF.